The TCR beta chain described here comes from a study of blood T cell repertoires in COVID-19 (dated by TCRdb to the early 2020s). Concerning the study at large: The collaborator samples originated in the United States, Italy and Spain and spanned the acute and convalescent phases of COVID-19. The prospective study material was composed of cDNA or gDNA derived from T cells, B-cell-depleted T cells, or PBMCs. Deeply sampled blood TCRbeta repertoires from subjects exposed to, actively infected with, or recovered from COVID-19 were included in the dataset. A freely available public database, intended as a resource for researchers studying the immune response to SARS-CoV-2, is where the repertoires were released. The samples were drawn from the first 160 participants of the ongoing ImmuneRACE study and from 1,254 subjects provided by 6 global collaborators. Sample metadata almost always included a de-identified subject ID, COVID-19 status, age in years and sex. Where available, HLA class I and class II types were taken from metadata supplied by the sample provider and were not determined by assay-based typing.

TCRbeta CDR3 regions were amplified from genomic DNA using the immunoSEQ Assay, a bias-controlled multiplex PCR. As for how the authors treated the data: The number of nucleated cells in each sample was estimated by amplification of reference gene primers within the assay. To quantify the absolute abundance of each unique TCRbeta CDR3 rearrangement, sequence reads were collapsed and filtered. Productive Simpson clonality was computed per sample as the square root of Simpson's diversity index over productive rearrangements. TCRdb obtained this table from immuneACCESS and retained in-frame rearrangements with V and J assigned. These tables miss some clones; where compared with another copy, unresolved V genes account for less than half of the shortfall, and the remainder is unexplained. That table gives V, J and clone size, and the DNA gave D and trimming. The sample table records approximately 300,000 clones; over 75% of these occur just once. The ten largest clonotypes hold more than 6% of the sample.

Study-wide conclusions, independent of this receptor: How much clinical and demographic metadata was included differed by source and by participant, and the metadata was provided uncurated.

With respect to this clone: Its binding antigen is unknown. Base-call qualities are not available, and no considerably larger clone is one nucleotide away.

One collaborating source in Seattle enrolled patients during active infection and followed them longitudinally through the course of disease. Collaborating institutions collected whole blood in K2EDTA tubes following their own protocols. For TCRbeta analysis, collaborator samples were shipped as frozen whole blood, as isolated PBMCs, or as DNA extracted from either sample type. Source material: peripheral blood. The receptor's source is a woman in her twenties or thirties with COVID-19, enrolled during active disease.

The CDR3 region: CASSAGVDSYEQYF. The DNA sequence is TGCGCCAGCAGCGCGGGAGTTGACAGCTACGAGCAGTACTTC. The rearranged chain carries TRBV5-1 and TRBJ2-7; TRBD2 matches 7 bases in the middle. The germline V end is reduced by 4 bases and the J end by 3 bases; junction bases left unmatched: 7. The CDR3, from cysteine to phenylalanine, totals 14 residues. Of all the DNA, just the CDR3 is kept, 42 bases in frame from base 1. Reading the germline V gene gives CDR1 SGHRS and CDR2 YFSETQ.